A selection of T cell receptor beta chains follows, all from one sample in a study of shared clonotypes between healthy human individuals. Method: immunoSEQ multiplex PCR; TCRdb's copy keeps in-frame clones and lacks some. The sample holds 950,000 to 1,300,000 clones, around 74% seen once. Sequenced material: memory CD4+ T cells sorted from blood. The receptors were gathered from a man aged 18 to 29 in good health. Both conserved end residues are part of each CDR3. D genes are given only for firm matches. The listing skips clone size in some rows; elsewhere it reads once, few, many or a size class.

TRBJ1-1 | TRBV9 | . | few | TGTGCCAGCAGCGTAGCCGCCGGACATGGGAACACTGAAGCTTTCTTT | CASSVAAGHGNTEAFF
TRBJ1-1 | TRBV6-5 | . | few | TGTGCCAGCAGCCGATCAGGGTCCCCTGAAGCTTTCTTT | CASSRSGSPEAFF
TRBJ1-3 | TRBV6-1 | TRBD1 | . | TGTGCCAGCAGTCGACAGGGTGCAGGAAACACCATATATTTT | CASSRQGAGNTIYF
TRBJ1-4 | TRBV28 | . | . | TGTGCCAGCAGCCCCGGCGGGGAGCGGAATGAAAAACTGTTTTTT | CASSPGGERNEKLFF
TRBJ2-2 | TRBV9 | TRBD2 | . | TGTGCCAGCAGCCTGGGACTAGCGGGAGGGTTCTCCGGGGAGCTGTTTTTT | CASSLGLAGGFSGELFF
TRBJ2-3 | TRBV2 | . | . | TGTGCCAGCAGGGACACGCGGGGCACAGATACGCAGTATTTT | CASRDTRGTDTQYF
TRBJ1-1 | TRBV6-6 | . | many | TGTGCCAGCTGGATTCCGGGGATGAACACTGAAGCTTTCTTT | CASWIPGMNTEAFF
TRBJ1-1 | TRBV28 | . | . | TGTGCCAGCATGGGAGGGCCGCCGAACACTGAAGCTTTCTTT | CASMGGPPNTEAFF
TRBJ1-2 | TRBV9 | . | . | TGTGCCAGCAGCGTAGACCGCGATGGCTACACCTTC | CASSVDRDGYTF
TRBJ1-1 | TRBV7-2 | TRBD1 | . | TGTGCCAGCAGTATTAGGCAGGGGGAAACTGAAGCTTTCTTT | CASSIRQGETEAFF
TRBJ2-2 | TRBV9 | TRBD2 | . | TGTGCCAGCAGCGTGGGACTAGCGGGAGCAAGCACCGGGGAGCTGTTTTTT | CASSVGLAGASTGELFF
TRBJ2-3 | TRBV11-3 | TRBD2 | once | TGTGCCAGCAGCTCTAGCGGGAGCCCAGATACGCAGTATTTT | CASSSSGSPDTQYF
TRBJ1-5 | TRBV19 | TRBD1 | . | TGTGCCAGTAGTTCTCCGACAGGGGGACGTTTGTCCCAGCATTTT | CASSSPTGGRLSQHF
TRBJ1-1 | TRBV29-1 | . | . | TGCAGCGTTGAAGAGGGTTTTTCCCCGGCCCTGGGAGCTTTCTTT | CSVEEGFSPALGAFF
TRBJ2-2 | TRBV9 | TRBD2 | . | TGTGCCAGCAGCGGATGGACTAGCGGGTTCCCCAGAGGGACCGGGGAGCTGTTTTTT | CASSGWTSGFPRGTGELFF
TRBJ1-5 | TRBV30 | TRBD1 | . | TGTGCCTGGAGAGAATCTGGACAGGGCCCGAATCAGCCCCAGCATTTT | CAWRESGQGPNQPQHF
TRBJ2-2 | TRBV5-1 | . | once | TGCGCCAGCAGCTTGGAGACTAGAACGAACACCGGGGAGCTGTTTTTT | CASSLETRTNTGELFF
TRBJ1-4 | TRBV27 | . | . | TGTGCCAGCAGGAGGGCGCAGGACGAAAAACTGTTTTTT | CASRRAQDEKLFF
TRBJ2-7 | TRBV2 | . | . | TGTGCCAGCAGCAGGGGAACAATGGGAAGCTACGAGCAGTACTTC | CASSRGTMGSYEQYF
TRBJ1-6 | TRBV18 | . | . | TGTGCCAGCTCACCACCGGGGTCCAAACCCCTCCACTTT | CASSPPGSKPLHF
TRBJ2-3 | TRBV18 | TRBD1 | . | TGTGCCAGCTCACCAGGGACAGGGGTCACAGATACGCAGTATTTT | CASSPGTGVTDTQYF
TRBJ1-4 | TRBV6-4 | . | once | TGTGCCAGCCTGGGGGGGGGACCTAATGAAAAACTGTTTTTT | CASLGGGPNEKLFF
TRBJ1-3 | TRBV9 | . | . | TGTGCCAGCAGCGTAGATCGGGGCTCTGGAAACACCATATATTTT | CASSVDRGSGNTIYF
TRBJ1-5 | TRBV6-5 | . | . | TGTGCCAGCAGTTACGCCAAAGAGGGGCAGCCCCAGCATTTT | CASSYAKEGQPQHF
TRBJ1-5 | TRBV2 | . | few | TGTGCCAGCAGGGCCATGTCCGGTCAGCCCCAGCATTTT | CASRAMSGQPQHF
TRBJ2-3 | TRBV6-6 | TRBD2 | . | TGTGCCAGCAGTTACGGACTAGCAGTCACAGATACGCAGTATTTT | CASSYGLAVTDTQYF
TRBJ1-4 | TRBV5-8 | . | . | TGTGCCAGCAGCTTCGGGGACGTTAATGAAAAACTGTTTTTT | CASSFGDVNEKLFF
TRBJ1-6 | TRBV28 | . | few | TGTGCCAGCAGTTTTAGGAGGGAAACCGGAAATTCACCCCTCCACTTT | CASSFRRETGNSPLHF
TRBJ1-3 | TRBV6-5 | . | . | TGTGCCAGCAGTTACGAAGGAAACAACCGAAACACCATATATTTT | CASSYEGNNRNTIYF
TRBJ1-2 | TRBV19 | . | . | TGTGCCAGTATGAACAGGAACTATGGCTACACCTTC | CASMNRNYGYTF
TRBJ2-2 | TRBV5-1 | TRBD1 | few | TGCGCCAGCAGCTTCGGGACAGGATCCACCGGGGAGCTGTTTTTT | CASSFGTGSTGELFF
TRBJ2-5 | TRBV19 | TRBD1 | . | TGTGCCAGTAGAAAAACAGGGGGGCAAGAGACCCAGTACTTC | CASRKTGGQETQYF
TRBJ1-2 | TRBV7-9 | . | few | TGTGCCAGCAGTTTTAGAAGTAATGGCTACACCTTC | CASSFRSNGYTF
TRBJ2-3 | TRBV7-2 | TRBD2 | many | TGTGCCAGCAGCTTACAAGCGGGGGGGCCCTGGGATACGCAGTATTTT | CASSLQAGGPWDTQYF
TRBJ1-1 | TRBV19 | TRBD1 | . | TGTGCCAGTAGTACAAGGTTTGCACTCCAGGGGGCGAACACTGAAGCTTTCTTT | CASSTRFALQGANTEAFF
TRBJ2-2 | TRBV7-9 | . | once | TGTGCCAGCAGCTTAGGCAGTTCGAACACCGGGGAGCTGTTTTTT | CASSLGSSNTGELFF
TRBJ1-5 | TRBV2 | . | . | TGTGCCAGCAGTGAATCGGCAGGTCATCAGCCCCAGCATTTT | CASSESAGHQPQHF
TRBJ1-5 | TRBV21-1 | . | . | TGTGCCAGCAGCAAAGTGAGGACAGCTCTAGATCAGCCCCAGCATTTT | CASSKVRTALDQPQHF
TRBJ1-2 | TRBV2 | TRBD1 | . | TGTGCCAGCAGAAGGACAGGGGACGGCTACACCTTC | CASRRTGDGYTF
TRBJ2-6 | TRBV28 | . | . | TGTGCCAGCAGTTCCCCTCGGAGCAGAGGGGCTGGGGCCAACGTCCTGACTTTC | CASSSPRSRGAGANVLTF
TRBJ2-1 | TRBV5-1 | . | few | TGCGCCAGCAGCTCGGGGGGCCAGGGTGAGCAGTTCTTC | CASSSGGQGEQFF
TRBJ2-5 | TRBV7-9 | . | . | TGTGCCAGCAGCCGCCCCGTTGTAAGGACCCAAGAGACCCAGTACTTC | CASSRPVVRTQETQYF
TRBJ2-5 | TRBV4-3 | TRBD1 | . | TGCGCCAGCAGCCAAGCGGAAGGGACAGGGCAAGAGACCCAGTACTTC | CASSQAEGTGQETQYF
TRBJ2-5 | TRBV7-3 | TRBD1 | . | TGTGCCAGCAGCTCGACAGGGGGGCAGGAGACCCAGTACTTC | CASSSTGGQETQYF
TRBJ2-5 | TRBV5-1 | . | . | TGCGCCAGCAGCCGCCAACCGGGAACCCAAGAGACCCAGTACTTC | CASSRQPGTQETQYF
TRBJ2-2 | TRBV19 | TRBD2 | . | TGTGCCAGTAGTATTCGGCGGGGGGCCCTTCTAACCGGGGAGCTGTTTTTT | CASSIRRGALLTGELFF
TRBJ2-1 | TRBV9 | . | . | TGTGCCAGCAGCGGATCCGGGACTTTCAACAATGAGCAGTTCTTC | CASSGSGTFNNEQFF
TRBJ1-1 | TRBV7-2 | . | once | TGTGCCAGCAACTCACGGACGGATACGAACACTGAAGCTTTCTTT | CASNSRTDTNTEAFF
TRBJ2-4 | TRBV29-1 | . | . | TGCAGCGTTGAGAGGGGGGCCGAGGACATTCAGTACTTC | CSVERGAEDIQYF
TRBJ2-4 | TRBV5-4 | . | . | TGTGCCAGCAGCTTCCGGGGTGGCGATAGCATTCAGTACTTC | CASSFRGGDSIQYF
TRBJ2-2 | TRBV2 | TRBD1 | many | TGTGCCACCGGACCGGGACAGGGGTCCTCTGCGGGGGAGCTGTTTTTT | CATGPGQGSSAGELFF
TRBJ1-1 | TRBV28 | . | few | TGTGCCAGCAGTTTGGGGCAGCACGGATTCTTT | CASSLGQHGFF
TRBJ2-3 | TRBV28 | TRBD2 | many | TGTGCCAGCAGCTCACCTAGCGGGGGAGGTGATACGCAGTATTTT | CASSSPSGGGDTQYF
TRBJ2-2 | TRBV5-1 | . | . | TGCGCCAGCCAGGGCAGGGGCCCATCAGGGGAGCTGTTTTTT | CASQGRGPSGELFF
TRBJ2-2 | TRBV14 | TRBD2 | once | TGTGCCAGCAGCCAAGATAGGCGACTAGCGGGAGACACCGGGGAGCTGTTTTTT | CASSQDRRLAGDTGELFF
TRBJ2-1 | TRBV19 | TRBD2 | . | TGTGCCAGTAGCTCGGCCGGGACTAGTGTCAATGAGCAGTTCTTC | CASSSAGTSVNEQFF
TRBJ1-2 | TRBV6-6 | . | few | TGTGCCAGCAGGACGGGGCAGATAAATGGCTACACCTTC | CASRTGQINGYTF
TRBJ2-2 | TRBV30 | . | . | TGTGCCTGGAGTGCCCTAGGTCTCGGGGAGCTGTTTTTT | CAWSALGLGELFF
TRBJ2-1 | TRBV11-3 | . | . | TGTGCCAGCAGCTTAGGCTCCTACAATGAGCAGTTCTTC | CASSLGSYNEQFF
TRBJ2-7 | TRBV5-4 | . | few | TGTGCCAGCAGCTTATCACCCGCAGACGATTCGCAGTACTTC | CASSLSPADDSQYF